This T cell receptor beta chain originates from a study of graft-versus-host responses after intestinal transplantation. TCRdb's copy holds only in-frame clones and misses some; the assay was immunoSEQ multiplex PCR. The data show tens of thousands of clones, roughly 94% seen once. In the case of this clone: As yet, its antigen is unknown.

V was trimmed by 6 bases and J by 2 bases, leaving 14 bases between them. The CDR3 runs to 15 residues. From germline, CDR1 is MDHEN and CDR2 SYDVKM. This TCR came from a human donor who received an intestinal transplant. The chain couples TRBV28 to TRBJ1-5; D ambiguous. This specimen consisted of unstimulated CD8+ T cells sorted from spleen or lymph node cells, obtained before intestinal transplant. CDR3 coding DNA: TGTGCCAGCAGCTCGTGGACGGGCGGCAATCAGCCCCAGCATTTT. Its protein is CASSSWTGGNQPQHF.